These 26 T cell receptor beta chains came from one sample sequenced in a study of OX40 agonist ivuxolimab in advanced cancers. Measured with immunoSEQ multiplex PCR; TCRdb has only the in-frame clones, and not every one. The sample records approximately 92,000 clones, approximately 94% being singletons. The sequencing here drew on CD4+ or CD8+ T cells sorted from blood, taken in a trial of the OX40 agonist ivuxolimab. The source is an adult with an advanced solid tumor such as melanoma, head and neck, liver or kidney cancer.

The V call is TRBV4-3, the J call TRBJ2-1; D is possibly TRBD2 (6 bases). The V and J ends lost 2 bases and 10 bases respectively, with 6 bases between them. The CDR3 loop spans 11 amino acids. CDR1 is LGHNA, CDR2 YSLEER, per germline. This CDR3 reads CASSQTSEQFF. Here the CDR3 DNA reads TGCGCCAGCAGCCAAACTAGCGAGCAGTTCTTC.

The CDR3 region has the DNA TGCGCCAGCAGCCTAGGAGGGGGGACAGGGGGATCCTACGAGCAGTACTTC. As protein: CASSLGGGTGGSYEQYF. This sequence joins TRBV4-1 and TRBJ2-7; 11 nucleotides line up with TRBD1. The CDR3 extends over 17 amino acids. Losses at the gene ends were 4 bases for V and 1 base for J; bases not matched to a gene: 9. CDR1 is MGHRA and CDR2 is YSYEKL in the germline V gene.

CDR3 sequence (DNA): TGCGCCAGCAGCCCCTCTCCGGATAATGAAAAACTGTTTTTT. Translation gives CASSPSPDNEKLFF. This chain connects TRBV4-1 to TRBJ1-4; D not resolved. The V end was cut by 4 bases, the J end by 4 bases, with 10 bases between. CDR3 length: 14 amino acids. Per germline, CDR1 MGHRA and CDR2 YSYEKL.

The chain has TRBV5-1 and TRBJ2-6, with 8 positions matching TRBD1. The CDR3 has 16 residues. V trimming: 9 bases; J trimming: 1 base; junction bases outside the gene matches: 9. In germline, CDR1 is SGHRS, CDR2 YFSETQ. The CDR3 nucleotides read TGCGCCACCGCGGACAGGGCCGGTTCTGGGGCCAACGTCCTGACTTTC. As protein: CATADRAGSGANVLTF.

The J gene is TRBJ2-5, the V gene TRBV10-2, with TRBD1 matching 9 bases. Germline CDR1 WSHSY, CDR2 SAAADI. The CDR3 length is 16 residues. V lost 4 bases, J lost 4 bases, and 10 bases stayed unmatched. CDR3 DNA sequence: TGCGCCAGCAGTGTCCACAGGGGGCTACCCGGAGAGACCCAGTACTTC. Amino acids: CASSVHRGLPGETQYF.

This sequence joins TRBV5-4 and TRBJ2-7, with TRBD1 as a possible D gene (6 bases). Germline V CDR1 and CDR2: SGHNT, YYREEE (reference sequence). The V and J ends lost 4 bases and 0 bases respectively, with 11 bases between them. The CDR3 extends over 14 amino acids. The CDR3, as DNA: TGTGCCAGCAGCCCGGACAGAAACTCCTACGAGCAGTACTTC. Protein sequence: CASSPDRNSYEQYF.

This clone was seen a single time. The chain is built from TRBV6-5 and TRBJ2-7; D is perhaps TRBD2 (5 bases). Per the germline V gene, CDR1 is MNHEY and CDR2 is SVGAGI. Trimming removed 0 bases at V and 6 bases at J, with 9 bases between. The CDR3 is made up of 13 amino acids. The CDR3 loop reads CASSYSELGEQYF. The CDR3 nucleotides read TGTGCCAGCAGTTACTCCGAACTAGGCGAGCAGTACTTC.

CDR3 DNA: TGTGCCAGCAGCTCGTTGGACAGGGGAGAGCAGTACTTC. This codes for CASSSLDRGEQYF. The V gene is TRBV7-2, the J gene TRBJ2-5; 9 bases are a match to TRBD1. Trimming removed 4 bases from V and 11 bases from J; junction bases left unmatched: 8. The CDR3 covers 13 residues. Germline V gene lookup returns CDR1 SGHTA and CDR2 FQGNSA.

This clone was seen just once. This rearrangement joins TRBV9 to TRBJ2-3, with 11 bases fitting TRBD2. Losses at the gene ends were 0 bases for V and 0 bases for J; bases not matched to a gene: 12. Germline CDR1 reads SGDLS; CDR2 reads YYNGEE. The CDR3 totals 20 residues. CDR3 nucleotides: TGTGCCAGCAGCGTAGGGGTGGGGACTAGCGGATTACAAAGCACAGATACGCAGTATTTT. Translated, it gives CASSVGVGTSGLQSTDTQYF.

V and J are TRBV4-3 and TRBJ2-1; 8 positions agree with TRBD1. The ends lost 0 bases at V and 5 bases at J; junction bases unmatched: 3. The germline gives CDR1 LGHNA, CDR2 YSLEER. The CDR3 runs 15 residues. The CDR3 protein is CASSQDPGGHNEQFF. Here the CDR3 DNA reads TGCGCCAGCAGCCAAGATCCAGGGGGCCACAATGAGCAGTTCTTC.

This chain joins TRBV7-2 and TRBJ2-2, with 8 bases that match TRBD1. The V gene end was trimmed by 6 bases and the J gene end by 5 bases; junction bases not matched to a gene: 8. The CDR3 loop spans 15 amino acids. CDR1 and CDR2 (germline): SGHTA, FQGNSA. The CDR3 sequence: CASSPRTGWTGELFF. The DNA for the CDR3 is TGTGCCAGCAGTCCTCGGACAGGGTGGACCGGGGAGCTGTTTTTT.

The chain employs TRBV5-4 and TRBJ2-5; no definite D call. CDR3 size: 12 residues. V was clipped by 7 bases and J by 1 base, with 8 bases between them. The germline gives CDR1 SGHNT, CDR2 YYREEE (reference sequence). The CDR3 nucleotides read TGTGCCAGCGGCGGATCCCAAGAGACCCAGTACTTC. Encoded protein: CASGGSQETQYF.

V usage is TRBV19 and J usage is TRBJ1-1; D possibly corresponds to TRBD1 (6 bases). Deletions cut 4 bases from V and 3 bases from J, with 12 bases between. The CDR3 has 14 amino acids. From germline, CDR1 is LNHDA and CDR2 SQIVND (reference sequence). The CDR3 loop reads CASSKDRWDTEAFF. In nucleotides, the CDR3 is TGTGCCAGTAGTAAAGACAGGTGGGACACTGAAGCTTTCTTT.

The rearrangement links TRBV5-1 to TRBJ2-2; no clear D. V gave up 7 bases and J gave up 8 bases, with 12 bases separating them. The germline gives CDR1 SGHRS, CDR2 YFSETQ. CDR3 length equals 12 residues. CDR3 sequence (DNA): TGCGCCAGCTCGAGGAATGGAGGGGAGCTGTTTTTT. Amino acids: CASSRNGGELFF.

The chain links TRBV7-3 to TRBJ1-1; no clear D. The germline V gene encodes CDR1 SGHTA and CDR2 FQGTGA. This CDR3 has 11 residues. Trimming stripped 2 bases from V and 8 bases from J, with 6 bases between. The CDR3 loop is CASSLGQEAFF. CDR3 sequence (DNA): TGTGCCAGCAGCTTAGGCCAGGAAGCTTTCTTT.

The V call is TRBV19, the J call TRBJ1-2; a weak D match, TRBD1 (5 bases). V was clipped by 3 bases and J by 5 bases, with 13 bases between them. Germline V CDR1 and CDR2: LNHDA, SQIVND (reference sequence). This CDR3 comprises 14 residues. CDR3 DNA sequence: TGTGCCAGTAGTATCTCCTCCAGGGAATATGGCTACACCTTC. The encoded protein is CASSISSREYGYTF.

J is TRBJ2-1 and V is TRBV5-1; TRBD2 aligns across 14 bases. The germline V gene encodes CDR1 SGHRS and CDR2 YFSETQ. The length of the CDR3 is 15 residues. The V gene end was trimmed by 4 bases and the J gene end by 13 bases; junction bases not matched to a gene: 10. The CDR3 here is CASSPGLAGGLLQFF. The DNA of the CDR3 is TGCGCCAGCAGCCCTGGACTAGCGGGAGGCCTATTACAGTTCTTC.

CDR3 coding DNA: TGTGCCAGCAGCCCAGCGCGAAATACCCCCGATACGCAGTATTTT. It codes for CASSPARNTPDTQYF. The chain couples TRBV7-2 to TRBJ2-3; D is unclear. Trimming stripped 5 bases from V and 6 bases from J, with 18 bases between. Per the germline V gene, CDR1 is SGHTA and CDR2 is FQGNSA. CDR3 length: 15 amino acids.

The chain couples TRBV6-5 to TRBJ1-2, with D hard to call. The CDR3 is 11 residues long. In germline, CDR1 is MNHEY, CDR2 SVGAGI. V lost 2 bases, J lost 9 bases, and 7 bases lay in between. This CDR3 is CASSYLGSYTF. In DNA, the CDR3 is TGTGCCAGCAGTTACCTCGGGAGCTACACCTTC.

The rearrangement joins TRBV6-5 to TRBJ2-3; D gene uncertain. In germline, CDR1 is MNHEY, CDR2 SVGAGI. Trimming pared 2 bases from V and 2 bases from J, leaving 11 bases between. The CDR3 has 15 residues. CDR3 DNA: TGTGCCAGCAGTTACGGAAGGCTACCCACAGATACGCAGTATTTT. Translated, it gives CASSYGRLPTDTQYF.

V is TRBV28 and J is TRBJ2-5; D is possibly TRBD2 (6 bases). The CDR3 consists of 16 residues. The germline V gene has CDR1 MDHEN and CDR2 SYDVKM. V was shortened by 3 bases and J by 1 base, with 15 bases between the two germline ends. CDR3 nucleotides: TGTGCCAGCAGTTTTGCGGGGAAGGGAGGCCAAGAGACCCAGTACTTC. It codes for CASSFAGKGGQETQYF.

The genes are TRBV19 and TRBJ1-2; D is perhaps TRBD1 (5 bases). Trimming pared 7 bases from V and 5 bases from J, leaving 11 bases between. Germline V lookup: CDR1 LNHDA, CDR2 SQIVND (reference sequence). The CDR3 loop spans 12 amino acids. The CDR3 sequence is CASKGLGYGYTF. The CDR3 DNA reads TGTGCCAGTAAGGGGTTGGGTTATGGCTACACCTTC.

This chain links TRBV7-2 with TRBJ2-2; TRBD2 agrees at 8 bases. The V gene's germline CDR1 is SGHTA and CDR2 FQGNSA. This CDR3 spans 17 amino acids. J was trimmed by 1 base and V by 5 bases; bases with no gene match: 9. In DNA, the CDR3 is TGTGCCAGCAGCCCAGCAGCGGGGGTGTGGAACACCGGGGAGCTGTTTTTT. This codes for CASSPAAGVWNTGELFF.

In regard to this clone: At one of its ends the junction is not consistent with the germline gene, which may arise from a read error. The chain is built from TRBV7-2 and TRBJ2-1; TRBD2 aligns across 14 bases. Germline CDR1 reads SGHTA; CDR2 reads FQGNSA. The CDR3 spans 14 residues. The CDR3: CASSLGTSGGMKIF. CDR3 coding DNA: TGTGCCAGCAGCTTAGGGACTAGCGGGGGGATGAAGATCTTC.

The CDR3: CAISESNGGAGTQYF. As DNA, the CDR3 is TGTGCCATCAGTGAGTCGAACGGGGGGGCCGGTACGCAGTATTTT. The chain couples TRBV10-3 to TRBJ2-3, with 8 bases that match TRBD2. CDR3 size: 15 residues. With V trimmed by 0 bases and J by 8 bases, 7 bases remained unmatched. Germline CDR1 ENHRY, CDR2 SYGVKD.

About this clone: The junction departs from the called germline gene at one end, perhaps through a read error. The chain employs TRBV18 and TRBJ2-5; no definite D call. Germline V gene sequence: CDR1 KGHSH, CDR2 LQKENI. This CDR3 comprises 13 residues. CDR3 region: CVSSPVSQETQYF. The CDR3 coding sequence is TGTGTCAGCTCACCGGTCTCCCAAGAGACCCAGTACTTC.